The 14 T cell receptor beta chains given below trace back to one sample, sequenced in a study of blood T cells in healthy people across ages. Through a sample-barcoded 5' primer and a J-beta primer mix, a second PCR was run for roughly 6 to 12 cycles. TCRdb itself ran the 5' RACE reads through MiXCR, one entry per CDR3 protein. The sample carries more than 800,000 distinct CDR3 sequences, about 28% recorded once. Source material: blood. Every receptor here comes from a woman older than 75 in good health.

This clonotype was seen only once. This may be a read error: a much more frequent sequence differs by one nucleotide. The rearrangement joins TRBV7-9 to TRBJ2-4, with a weak D call TRBD2 (5 bases). The J call may be mistaken, given a closer DNA end match to TRBJ2-5. The CDR3 is 13 amino acids. Germline assignment: CDR1 SEHNR and CDR2 FQNEAQ (reference sequence). The DNA of the CDR3 is TGTGCCGGCAGCTTAACTAGTCTGGAGACCCAGTACTTC. Translating it yields CAGSLTSLETQYF.

Details on this clonotype: This may come from a read error, since a much larger clone is one base off. The chain recombines TRBV11-2 with TRBJ2-5, with a tentative D call TRBD2 (6 bases). TRBJ2-1 explains the end of the DNA better; the J call may be wrong. The CDR3 is 16 amino acids. In germline, CDR1 is SGHAT, CDR2 FQNNGV. The CDR3 here is CASSFGRGTYQETQFF. The DNA of the CDR3 is TGTGCCAGCAGCTTCGGACGGGGGACGTACCAAGAGACCCAGTTCTTC.

This clonotype occurred many times. The gene calls are TRBV15 and TRBJ2-5, with TRBD2 identical over 8 bases. The CDR3 loop spans 15 amino acids. Trimming at V came to 1 base and at J to 2 bases, leaving 3 bases not matched to a gene. Per germline, CDR1 LNHNV and CDR2 YYDKDF (reference sequence). CDR3 bases: TGTGCCACCAGCAGAGTCCAGCGGGGGCAAGAGACCCAGTACTTC. This gives the protein CATSRVQRGQETQYF. The variable domain in full, completed from reference TRBV15 and TRBJ2-5, reads DAMVIQNPRYQVTQFGKPVTLSCSQTLNHNVMYWYQQKSSQAPKLLFHYYDKDFNNEADTPDNFQSRRPNTSFCFLDIRSPGLGDTAMYLCATSRVQRGQETQYFGPGTRLLVL.

V usage is TRBV2 and J usage is TRBJ1-1; D possibly corresponds to TRBD1 (5 bases). Trimming cost V 7 bases and J 3 bases, with 15 bases left between them. The CDR3 totals 14 residues. Germline loops: CDR1 SNHLY, CDR2 FYNNEI. The CDR3 sequence is CASTPMGGDTEAFF. The CDR3, as DNA: TGTGCCAGCACCCCGATGGGGGGGGACACTGAAGCTTTCTTT.

The chain employs TRBV11-2 and TRBJ1-1, with 7 bases identical to TRBD1. V lost 1 base and J lost 4; bases outside the gene matches: 6. Germline V lookup: CDR1 SGHAT, CDR2 FQNNGV. The CDR3 covers 15 residues. CDR3 nucleotides: TGTGCCAGCAGCTTAGCATTCAGGGGGAGCACTGAAGCTTTCTTT. Its translation is CASSLAFRGSTEAFF.

In its sample, this clonotype was seen many times. J is TRBJ1-2 and V is TRBV12-3 or TRBV12-4; D unresolved. Between the trimmed V and J ends, which lost 3 bases and 3 bases, there was a span of 11 bases. The CDR3 length is 14 residues. DNA of the CDR3: TGTGCCAGCAGTTTTCGGGGTCTGGACTATGGCTACACCTTC. Encoded protein: CASSFRGLDYGYTF.

As for this clonotype: This may stem from a read error, because a much larger clone lies one nucleotide away. V gene TRBV12-3 or TRBV12-4 combines with J gene TRBJ1-4, with 9 bases lining up with TRBD1. The CDR3 has 15 residues. CDR3 coding DNA: TGTGCCAGCAGTCCGGGGACAGGGAGGAATGAAAAACTGGTTTTT. Translating it yields CASSPGTGRNEKLVF.

With respect to this clonotype: This may arise from a read error, as a much more abundant clone is one base away. This chain connects TRBV6-5 to TRBJ1-1, with no clear D. V lost 0 bases, J lost 7 bases, and 12 bases lay in between. The length of the CDR3 is 14 residues. The V gene's germline CDR1 is MNHEY and CDR2 SVGAGI. CDR3 DNA: TGTGCCAGCAGTTACTCCCGGGTTCACGGTGAAGCTTTCTTT. It yields the protein CASSYSRVHGEAFF.

This clonotype has a count of ten or more. The V and J genes are TRBV7-2 and TRBJ1-2; 11 bases map to TRBD1. V lost 5 bases and J lost 8; bases outside the gene matches: 10. The CDR3 extends over 15 amino acids. Germline assignment: CDR1 SGHTA and CDR2 FQGNSA. CDR3 protein: CASSLPGQGARGYTF. The CDR3 DNA follows: TGTGCCAGCAGCCTGCCTGGACAGGGGGCGCGGGGCTACACCTTC.

The gene calls are TRBV6-5 and TRBJ2-5; TRBD2 matches at 9 bases. The CDR3 runs to 16 residues. The germline V gene encodes CDR1 MNHEY and CDR2 SVGAGI. V dropped 2 bases and J dropped 4; count of bases not matched to a gene: 8. DNA for the CDR3: TGTGCCAGCAGTTACGGCCCAGCGGGGGGTGGAGAGACCCAGTACTTC. Translated: CASSYGPAGGGETQYF.

This clonotype has a count of ten or more. This chain connects TRBV7-2 to TRBJ2-3; 7 bases map to TRBD2. This CDR3 has 14 amino acids. CDR1 is SGHTA, CDR2 FQGNSA, per germline. V lost 3 bases to trimming and J lost 5 bases; unmatched junction nucleotides: 5. As DNA, the CDR3 is TGTGCCAGCAGCTTCAACGCGGGGGAAGATACGCAGTATTTT. Translation: CASSFNAGEDTQYF.

The chain has TRBV20-1 and TRBJ2-3; possibly TRBD1 or TRBD2 for D (6 bases each). From germline, CDR1 is DFQATT and CDR2 SNEGSKA (reference sequence). This CDR3 has 13 amino acids. Trimming shortened V by 6 bases and J by 5 bases, and 15 bases separated the two germline ends. The chain's CDR3 is CSAQWGAEDTQYF. In DNA form, the CDR3 reads TGCAGTGCCCAGTGGGGGGCGGAAGATACGCAGTATTTT.

CDR3 residues: CSARDWAGGTDTQYF. The CDR3 DNA is TGCAGTGCTAGAGATTGGGCAGGTGGGACAGATACGCAGTATTTT. The chain carries TRBV20-1 and TRBJ2-3; D gene ambiguous. The CDR3 length is 15 residues. From germline, CDR1 is DFQATT and CDR2 SNEGSKA (reference sequence). Trimming stripped 0 bases from V and 3 bases from J, with 13 bases between.

This clonotype was seen ten or more times. J is TRBJ2-1 and V is TRBV7-2; the match to TRBD2 covers 9 bases. CDR1 and CDR2 from the germline V gene are SGHTA and FQGNSA. V dropped 5 bases and J dropped 9; count of bases not matched to a gene: 14. The CDR3 loop spans 16 amino acids. CDR3 DNA sequence: TGTGCCAGCAGCCCTGCCTCACTAGCGGGCCGGGGTGAGCAGTTCTTC. Its protein product is CASSPASLAGRGEQFF.